These T cell receptor beta chains were read from a single sample in a study of blood T cell repertoires in COVID-19. The assay was immunoSEQ multiplex PCR, and TCRdb's table has in-frame clones only and misses some. The sample contains about 300,000 clones, approximately 90% of which appear only once. Input material: peripheral blood. Every receptor here comes from a woman aged 25 to 39 who had recovered from COVID-19. Each CDR3 is given with its conserved first and last residue. Fields, in order: V gene, J gene, clone size, D gene, CDR3 protein, CDR3 DNA. A D gene is named only where the DNA matches it firmly. Size is stated for part of the rows, as once, few or many counts, or as a class when the clone is expanded.

>TRBV6-5|TRBJ1-1|.|.
CASLDPGEEGTEAFF
TGTGCCAGCTTAGACCCAGGGGAAGAGGGGACTGAAGCTTTCTTT
>TRBV12-3/TRBV12-4|TRBJ1-2|.|.
CASSLVRGDGYTF
TGTGCCAGCAGTTTGGTCAGGGGCGATGGCTACACCTTC
>TRBV9|TRBJ2-1|few|TRBD2
CASSRTSGGASNEQFF
TGTGCCAGCAGCCGGACTAGCGGGGGGGCGAGTAATGAGCAGTTCTTC
>TRBV3-1/TRBV3-2|TRBJ2-1|.|.
CASSYDSPSVGNEQFF
TGTGCCAGCAGCTATGACAGTCCCTCGGTTGGCAATGAGCAGTTCTTC
>TRBV7-2|TRBJ2-7|.|TRBD2
CASSPFVSGAYEQYF
TGTGCCAGCAGCCCATTCGTCAGCGGGGCGTACGAGCAGTACTTC
>TRBV5-5|TRBJ1-1|.|TRBD1
CASSQTGGTEAFF
TGTGCCAGCAGCCAAACAGGGGGCACTGAAGCTTTCTTT
>TRBV2|TRBJ2-7|.|TRBD1
CASRPLSGTGDYEQYF
TGTGCCAGCAGGCCCCTTTCCGGGACAGGGGACTACGAGCAGTACTTC
>TRBV6-6|TRBJ2-2|few|TRBD1
CASSFRDSNTGELFF
TGTGCCAGCAGTTTCCGGGACAGCAACACCGGGGAGCTGTTTTTT
>TRBV15|TRBJ2-1|.|.
CATSSLAPPVGEQFF
TGTGCCACCAGCAGTCTAGCACCCCCCGTGGGTGAGCAGTTCTTC
>TRBV7-2|TRBJ2-7|.|TRBD1
CASSLSPGQGPYEQYF
TGTGCCAGCAGCTTATCACCGGGACAGGGGCCCTACGAGCAGTACTTC
>TRBV10-3|TRBJ1-2|once|.
CAITGQFGGYTF
TGTGCCATCACTGGACAGTTTGGTGGCTACACCTTC
>TRBV11-2|TRBJ2-5|.|.
CASSLDGQGETQYF
TGTGCCAGCAGCTTAGATGGGCAGGGAGAGACCCAGTACTTC
>TRBV19|TRBJ2-1|.|TRBD1
CASSTVTGGGLDEQFF
TGTGCCAGTAGTACCGTCACAGGGGGCGGTTTGGATGAGCAGTTCTTC
>TRBV11-2|TRBJ1-2|.|TRBD1
CASRQTGLGYTF
TGTGCCAGCAGACAGACAGGGCTTGGCTACACCTTC
>TRBV6-5|TRBJ2-7|.|.
CATKGGSRGYEQYF
TGTGCCACAAAAGGAGGTAGCAGGGGCTACGAGCAGTACTTC
>TRBV11-2|TRBJ1-5|.|.
CASSFSSNQPQHF
TGTGCCAGCAGCTTTAGCAGCAATCAGCCCCAGCATTTT
>TRBV3-1/TRBV3-2|TRBJ1-6|.|.
CASSSREKGSPLHF
TGTGCCAGCAGTTCCAGGGAAAAGGGTTCACCCCTCCACTTT
>TRBV6-4|TRBJ2-1|.|TRBD2
CASSEGVSGGADEQFF
TGTGCCAGCAGTGAAGGAGTTAGCGGGGGGGCGGATGAGCAGTTCTTC
>TRBV5-6|TRBJ2-5|once|TRBD1
CASSFRQGETQYF
TGTGCCAGCAGCTTCCGACAGGGGGAGACCCAGTACTTC
>TRBV30|TRBJ1-6|.|.
CAWTGGVGSPLHF
TGTGCCTGGACAGGAGGAGTAGGCTCACCCCTCCACTTT
>TRBV30|TRBJ1-1|.|.
CAWVGELRAFF
TGTGCCTGGGTCGGGGAACTTCGGGCTTTCTTT
>TRBV7-2|TRBJ1-5|.|.
CASSGAGGADQPQHF
TGTGCCAGCAGCGGAGCCGGGGGAGCGGATCAGCCCCAGCATTTT
>TRBV28|TRBJ1-1|.|.
CASREGWNTEAFF
TGTGCCAGCAGGGAGGGGTGGAACACTGAAGCTTTCTTT
>TRBV5-4|TRBJ2-1|.|TRBD2
CASSPSPSGEYNEQFF
TGTGCCAGCAGCCCTAGCCCTAGCGGGGAGTACAATGAGCAGTTCTTC